The entry below describes one T cell receptor (beta chain). As yet, its antigen is unknown. With 60 Vbeta and 13 Jbeta primers, the PCR was carried out. TCRdb's table, derived via immunoSEQ multiplex PCR, lists solely in-frame clones and lacks some. This sample yields roughly 230,000 clones, of which 85% to 95% are seen a single time; 1.5% to 2% belongs to the top ten. This sample was included in a study of cytomegalovirus exposure and HLA in healthy donors. Study-level results: Associated with HLA alleles at 0.05 false discovery rate in a later analysis were some 16,000 TCR beta sequences. HLA restriction was apparent for most CMV-associated TCR beta chains in a later analysis.

The germline V and J ends were trimmed by 4 bases and 0 bases, with 13 bases remaining between them. Germline V gene sequence: CDR1 MNHEY, CDR2 SVGAGI. The length of the CDR3 is 16 residues. This TCR was sampled from a girl aged 2-10 years in good health and CMV-seronegative. Sequencing input: PBMCs. The chain recombines TRBV6-5 with TRBJ2-1, with D perhaps TRBD2 (6 bases). The DNA for the CDR3 is TGTGCCAGCAGTTCACTAGCCCAGAGCTCCTACAATGAGCAGTTCTTC. As protein: CASSSLAQSSYNEQFF.